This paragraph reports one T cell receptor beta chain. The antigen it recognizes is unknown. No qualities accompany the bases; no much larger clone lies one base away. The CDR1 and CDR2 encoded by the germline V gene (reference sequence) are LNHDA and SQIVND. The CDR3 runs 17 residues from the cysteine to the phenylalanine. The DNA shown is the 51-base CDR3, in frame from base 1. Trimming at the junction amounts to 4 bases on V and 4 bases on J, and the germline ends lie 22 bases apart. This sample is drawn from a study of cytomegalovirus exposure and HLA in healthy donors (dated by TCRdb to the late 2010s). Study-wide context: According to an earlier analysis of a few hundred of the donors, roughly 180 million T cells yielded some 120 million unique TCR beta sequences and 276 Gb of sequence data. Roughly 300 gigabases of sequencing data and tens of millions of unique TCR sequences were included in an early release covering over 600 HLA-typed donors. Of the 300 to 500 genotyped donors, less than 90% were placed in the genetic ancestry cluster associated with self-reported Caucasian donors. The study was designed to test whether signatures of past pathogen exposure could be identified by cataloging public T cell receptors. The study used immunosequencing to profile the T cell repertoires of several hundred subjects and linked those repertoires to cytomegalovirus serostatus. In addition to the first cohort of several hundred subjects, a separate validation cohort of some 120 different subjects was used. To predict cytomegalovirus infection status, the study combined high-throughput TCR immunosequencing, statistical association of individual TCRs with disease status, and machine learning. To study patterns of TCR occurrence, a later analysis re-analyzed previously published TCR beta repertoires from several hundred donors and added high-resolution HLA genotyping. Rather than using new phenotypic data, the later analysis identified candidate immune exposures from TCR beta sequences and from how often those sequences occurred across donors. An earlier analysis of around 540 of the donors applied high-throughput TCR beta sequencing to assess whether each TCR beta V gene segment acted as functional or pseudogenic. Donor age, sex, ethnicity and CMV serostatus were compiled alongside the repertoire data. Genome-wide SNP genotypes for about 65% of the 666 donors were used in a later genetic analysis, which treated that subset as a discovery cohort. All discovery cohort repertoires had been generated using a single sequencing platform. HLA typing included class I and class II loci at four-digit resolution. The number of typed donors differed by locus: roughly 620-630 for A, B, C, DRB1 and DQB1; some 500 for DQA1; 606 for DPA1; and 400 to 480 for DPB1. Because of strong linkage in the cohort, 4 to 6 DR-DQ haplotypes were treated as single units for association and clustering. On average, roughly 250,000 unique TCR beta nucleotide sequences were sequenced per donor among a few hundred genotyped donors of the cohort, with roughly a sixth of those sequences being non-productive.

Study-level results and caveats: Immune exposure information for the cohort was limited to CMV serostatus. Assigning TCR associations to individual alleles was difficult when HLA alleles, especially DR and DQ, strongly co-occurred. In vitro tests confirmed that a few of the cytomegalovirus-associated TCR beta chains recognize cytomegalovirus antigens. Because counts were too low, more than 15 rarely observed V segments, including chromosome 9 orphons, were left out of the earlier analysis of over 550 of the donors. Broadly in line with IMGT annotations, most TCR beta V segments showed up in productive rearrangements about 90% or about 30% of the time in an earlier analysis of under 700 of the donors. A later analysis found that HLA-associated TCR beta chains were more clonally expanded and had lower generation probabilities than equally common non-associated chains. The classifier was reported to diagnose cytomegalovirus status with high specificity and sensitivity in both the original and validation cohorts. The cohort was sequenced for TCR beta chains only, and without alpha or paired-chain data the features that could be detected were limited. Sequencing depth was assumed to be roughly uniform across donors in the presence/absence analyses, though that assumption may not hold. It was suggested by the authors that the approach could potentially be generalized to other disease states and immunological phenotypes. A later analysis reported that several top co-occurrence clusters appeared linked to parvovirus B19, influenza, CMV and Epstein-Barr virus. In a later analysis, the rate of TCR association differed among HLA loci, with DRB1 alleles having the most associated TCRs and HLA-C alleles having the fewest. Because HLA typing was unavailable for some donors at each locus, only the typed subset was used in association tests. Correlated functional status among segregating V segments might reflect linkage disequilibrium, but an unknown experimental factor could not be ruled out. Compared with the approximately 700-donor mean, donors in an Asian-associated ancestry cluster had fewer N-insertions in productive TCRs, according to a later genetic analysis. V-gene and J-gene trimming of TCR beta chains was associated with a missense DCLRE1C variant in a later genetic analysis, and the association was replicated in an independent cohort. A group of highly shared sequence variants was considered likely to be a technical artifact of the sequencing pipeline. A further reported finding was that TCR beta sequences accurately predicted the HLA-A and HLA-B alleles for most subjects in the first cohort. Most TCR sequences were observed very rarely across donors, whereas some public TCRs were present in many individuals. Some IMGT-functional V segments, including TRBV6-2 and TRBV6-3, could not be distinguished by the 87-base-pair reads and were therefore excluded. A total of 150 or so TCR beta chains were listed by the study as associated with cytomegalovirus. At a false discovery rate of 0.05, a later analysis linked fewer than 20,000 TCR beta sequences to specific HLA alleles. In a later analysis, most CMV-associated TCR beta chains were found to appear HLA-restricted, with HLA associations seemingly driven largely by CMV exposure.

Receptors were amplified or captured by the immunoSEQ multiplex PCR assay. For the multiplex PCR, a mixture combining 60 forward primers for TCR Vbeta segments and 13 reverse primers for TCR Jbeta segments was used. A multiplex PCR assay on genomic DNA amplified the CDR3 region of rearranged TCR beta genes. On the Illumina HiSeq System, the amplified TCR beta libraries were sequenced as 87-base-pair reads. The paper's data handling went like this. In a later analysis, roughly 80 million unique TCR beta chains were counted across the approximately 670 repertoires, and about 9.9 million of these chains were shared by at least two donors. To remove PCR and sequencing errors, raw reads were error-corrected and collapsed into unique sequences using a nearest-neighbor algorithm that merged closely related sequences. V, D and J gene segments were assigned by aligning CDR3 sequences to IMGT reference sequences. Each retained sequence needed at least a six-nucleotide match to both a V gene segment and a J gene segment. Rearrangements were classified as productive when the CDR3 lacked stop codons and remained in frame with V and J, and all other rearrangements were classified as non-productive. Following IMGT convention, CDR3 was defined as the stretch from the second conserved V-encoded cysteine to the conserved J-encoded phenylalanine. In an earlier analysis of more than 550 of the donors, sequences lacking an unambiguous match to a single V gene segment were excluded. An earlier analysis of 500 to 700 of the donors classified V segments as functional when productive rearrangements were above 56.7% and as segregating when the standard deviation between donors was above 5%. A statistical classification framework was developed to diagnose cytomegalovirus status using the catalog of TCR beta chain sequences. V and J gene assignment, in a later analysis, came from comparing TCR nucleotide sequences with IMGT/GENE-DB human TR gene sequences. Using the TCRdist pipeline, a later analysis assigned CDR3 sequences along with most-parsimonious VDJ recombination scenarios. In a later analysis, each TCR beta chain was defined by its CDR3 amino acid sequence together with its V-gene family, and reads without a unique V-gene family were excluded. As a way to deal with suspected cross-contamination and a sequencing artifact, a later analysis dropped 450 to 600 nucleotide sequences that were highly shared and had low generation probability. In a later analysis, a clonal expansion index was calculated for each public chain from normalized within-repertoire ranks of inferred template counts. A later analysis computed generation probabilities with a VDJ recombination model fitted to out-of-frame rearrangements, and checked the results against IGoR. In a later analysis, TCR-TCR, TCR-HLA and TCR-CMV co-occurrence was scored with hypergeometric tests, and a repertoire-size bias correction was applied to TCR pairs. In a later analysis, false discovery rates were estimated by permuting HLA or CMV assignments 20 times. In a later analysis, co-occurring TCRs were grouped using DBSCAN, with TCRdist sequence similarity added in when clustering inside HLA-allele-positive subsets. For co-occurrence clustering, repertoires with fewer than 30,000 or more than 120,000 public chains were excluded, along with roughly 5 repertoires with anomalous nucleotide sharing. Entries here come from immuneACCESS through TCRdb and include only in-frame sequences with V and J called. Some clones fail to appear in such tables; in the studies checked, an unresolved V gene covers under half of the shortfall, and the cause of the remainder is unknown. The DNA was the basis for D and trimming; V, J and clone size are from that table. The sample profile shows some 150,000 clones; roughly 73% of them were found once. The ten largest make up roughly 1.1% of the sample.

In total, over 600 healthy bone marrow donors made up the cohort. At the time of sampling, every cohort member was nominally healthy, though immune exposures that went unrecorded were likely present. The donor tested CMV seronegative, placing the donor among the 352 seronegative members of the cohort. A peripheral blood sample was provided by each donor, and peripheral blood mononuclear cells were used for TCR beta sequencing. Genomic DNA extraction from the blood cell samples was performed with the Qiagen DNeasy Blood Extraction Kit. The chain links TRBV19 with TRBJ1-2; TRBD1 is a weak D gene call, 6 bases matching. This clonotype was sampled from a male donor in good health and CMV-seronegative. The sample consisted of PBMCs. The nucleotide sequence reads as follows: TGTGCCAGTAGTAGGGGTCCAGGGGAACTGAGGGGCTATGGCTACACCTTC. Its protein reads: CASSRGPGELRGYGYTF.